This TCR beta chain was observed in a study of cytomegalovirus exposure and HLA in healthy donors. Primers for the PCR totalled 60 Vbeta and 13 Jbeta. Profiling relied on immunoSEQ multiplex PCR, and the TCRdb table lists in-frame clones only, not all of them. This table has about 190,000 clones, roughly 80% appearing once. Germline V gene sequence: CDR1 SGDLS, CDR2 YYNGEE. This CDR3 is built from 14 residues. The J gene is TRBJ2-5, the V gene TRBV9; D perhaps matches TRBD1 (6 bases). The DNA end lines up better with TRBJ2-7; the J call may be wrong. The sequenced sample was PBMCs. The clonotype was recovered from a woman younger than 30 in good health and CMV-seronegative. CDR3 coding DNA: TGTGCCAGCAGCGTTGGACAGAGCCCCTACGAGCAGTACTTC. This codes for CASSVGQSPYEQYF.